This T cell receptor beta chain was sequenced in a study of T cell repertoires in cytomegalovirus infection. Looking at the study overall: From public TCR beta signatures came an indication of both CMV infection and matching HLA type.

With respect to this clonotype: Its antigen is unknown.

J was trimmed by 7 bases and V by 1 base; bases with no gene match: 0. The CDR3 covers 13 residues. Study results and limitations: The ex vivo response was dominated by HLA-C-restricted CMV-specific TCR beta clonotypes. Using cumulative public TCR beta family frequency, the authors identified those who carried CMV together with the relevant HLA.

TCRdb analysed the reads with MiXCR anew, one entry per CDR3 protein. This table holds under 850,000 distinct CDR3 sequences, roughly a third found once. V and J are TRBV12-3 or TRBV12-4 and TRBJ1-2; 10 nucleotides match TRBD1. Sequencing used PBMCs. The sequence came from a human donor in good health (CMV status not recorded). Some clones in this sample may be carry-over from other donors' samples. Written as DNA, the CDR3 is TGTGCCAGCAGTTTAGGGGACAGGGGTGGCTACACCTTC. It translates to CASSLGDRGGYTF.